These 29 T cell receptor beta chains were sequenced from one sample in a study of memory CD4+ T cells and cytomegalovirus serostatus. TCRdb keeps only in-frame clones here, not all; method: immunoSEQ multiplex PCR. The sample yields about 47,000 clones, around four fifths seen once. Single viable CD3+CD4+CD8-CD45RO+ cells were sorted as the memory CD4+ T cells. The sample consisted of memory CD4+ T cells from blood. The receptors were sampled from an adult in good health and CMV-seropositive.

This chain joins TRBV10-3 and TRBJ2-5, with 8 bases fitting TRBD1. Germline lookup yields CDR1 ENHRY and CDR2 SYGVKD. This CDR3 region has 13 residues. J was trimmed by 4 bases and V by 6 bases; bases with no gene match: 4. The CDR3 nucleotides are TGTGCCATCAGGACCGGACAGGGAGAGACCCAGTACTTC. Protein product: CAIRTGQGETQYF.

This chain joins TRBV6-1 and TRBJ2-1; D call uncertain. Per germline, CDR1 MNHNS and CDR2 SASEGT. Trimming removed 2 bases at V and 7 bases at J, with 18 bases between. The CDR3 covers 16 residues. DNA for the CDR3: TGTGCCAGCAGTGAATATGGGTTTGGGTTCGGAAATGAGCAGTTCTTC. Its translation is CASSEYGFGFGNEQFF.

This chain uses TRBV10-1 with TRBJ1-4; 7 bases line up with TRBD1. Germline V gene data show CDR1 as WNHNN and CDR2 as SYGVQD (reference sequence). The V and J ends lost 1 base and 4 bases, in that order; junction bases with no gene match: 6. The CDR3 is made up of 16 amino acids. The CDR3 is CASSEFPGGVNEKLFF. The DNA of the CDR3 is TGCGCCAGCAGTGAGTTTCCAGGGGGTGTTAATGAAAAACTGTTTTTT.

The rearrangement uses TRBV5-6 and TRBJ2-2, with D uncertain. CDR1 is SGHDT, CDR2 YYEEEE, per germline. V was clipped by 2 bases and J by 4 bases, with 6 bases between them. This CDR3 is 13 amino acids long. This CDR3 reads CASSFYATGELFF. The DNA for the CDR3 is TGTGCCAGCAGCTTCTACGCCACCGGGGAGCTGTTTTTT.

This chain joins TRBV11-3 and TRBJ1-1; 7 bases map to TRBD1. Trimming removed 5 bases from V and 4 bases from J; junction bases left unmatched: 7. The CDR3 runs 14 residues. Germline values: CDR1 SGHNT, CDR2 YENEEA. The DNA for the CDR3 is TGTGCCAGCAGCCAAGGACAGGCCAGCACTGAAGCTTTCTTT. Encoded protein: CASSQGQASTEAFF.

The chain couples TRBV10-1 to TRBJ2-2; no reliable D call. Germline CDR1 reads WNHNN; CDR2 reads SYGVQD (reference sequence). V was pared by 3 bases and J by 2 bases, with 1 base between. The CDR3 extends over 12 amino acids. CDR3 amino acids: CASSDNTGELFF. The CDR3 region has the DNA TGCGCCAGCAGTGACAACACCGGGGAGCTGTTTTTT.

This clone appeared once. This chain links TRBV5-4 with TRBJ1-4, with 9 bases lining up with TRBD1. Germline assignment: CDR1 SGHNT and CDR2 YYREEE (reference sequence). This CDR3 has 15 residues. The ends lost 3 bases at V and 8 bases at J; junction bases unmatched: 8. The CDR3 nucleotides read TGTGCCAGCAGCTCCCGGACAGGGGATCAGGAAAAACTGTTTTTT. Translated, it gives CASSSRTGDQEKLFF.

The chain couples TRBV7-2 to TRBJ1-3; possible D gene TRBD1, 5 bases. Looked up from germline, CDR1 is SGHTA and CDR2 is FQGNSA. The CDR3 consists of 16 residues. The V end lost 4 bases, the J end lost 0 bases, and 13 bases lay between the germline ends. CDR3 coding DNA: TGTGCCAGCAGCTCTTCGACAGATCCCTCTGGAAACACCATATATTTT. Translated: CASSSSTDPSGNTIYF. The whole variable domain, filled in from reference TRBV7-2 and TRBJ1-3, reads GAGVSQSPSNKVTEKGKDVELRCDPISGHTALYWYRQSLGQGLEFLIYFQGNSAPDKSGLPSDRFSAERTGGSVSTLTIQRTQQEDSAVYLCASSSSTDPSGNTIYFGEGSWLTVV.

The V call is TRBV10-3, the J call TRBJ2-7; D is tentatively TRBD1 or TRBD2 (5 bases each). The CDR3 consists of 15 residues. The V gene's germline CDR1 is ENHRY and CDR2 SYGVKD. V lost 4 bases to trimming and J lost 4 bases, with 17 bases between them. Here the CDR3 reads CAISATPEGLYEQYF. CDR3 DNA sequence: TGTGCCATCAGTGCGACACCCGAGGGGCTATACGAGCAGTACTTC.

The chain recombines TRBV7-2 with TRBJ1-4, with D unresolved. V was clipped by 2 bases and J by 8 bases, with 9 bases between them. The CDR3 totals 13 residues. The V gene's germline CDR1 is SGHTA and CDR2 FQGNSA. The CDR3 sequence is CASSLPAAEKLFF. Written as DNA, the CDR3 is TGTGCCAGCAGCTTACCCGCGGCGGAAAAACTGTTTTTT. The full variable domain, its missing parts supplied by reference TRBV7-2 and TRBJ1-4, is GAGVSQSPSNKVTEKGKDVELRCDPISGHTALYWYRQSLGQGLEFLIYFQGNSAPDKSGLPSDRFSAERTGGSVSTLTIQRTQQEDSAVYLCASSLPAAEKLFFGSGTQLSVL.

The CDR3 loop reads CASSLAGGETQYF. The CDR3 nucleotides read TGTGCCAGCAGCTTAGCGGGTGGAGAGACCCAGTACTTC. The rearrangement uses TRBV7-2 and TRBJ2-5; no definite D call. The CDR3 has 13 amino acids. Trimming left V 0 bases short and J 4 bases short, with 6 bases between. In germline, CDR1 is SGHTA, CDR2 FQGNSA.

This chain joins TRBV4-2 and TRBJ2-5; D is perhaps TRBD1 (6 bases). The V gene lost 4 bases and the J gene lost 5 bases, with 11 bases spanning the gap. The CDR3 is 13 amino acids. CDR1 and CDR2 (germline): LGHNA, YNFKEQ. The CDR3 spells CASSPQGRETQYF. The CDR3 DNA reads as TGTGCCAGCAGCCCACAGGGACGGGAGACCCAGTACTTC.

This rearrangement joins TRBV7-2 to TRBJ2-7; 9 positions match TRBD2. The CDR3 is 15 residues long. The J segment lost 6 bases and the V segment lost 1 base, leaving 7 bases of the junction unmatched. Germline values: CDR1 SGHTA, CDR2 FQGNSA. This chain's CDR3 is CASSLGLAEGGEQYF. The CDR3, as DNA: TGTGCCAGCAGCTTAGGACTAGCGGAGGGAGGCGAGCAGTACTTC.

The genes are TRBV2 and TRBJ2-7; D gene ambiguous. This CDR3 has 13 residues. Germline V gene sequence: CDR1 SNHLY, CDR2 FYNNEI. The V and J ends lost 4 bases and 3 bases respectively, with 10 bases between them. This chain's CDR3 is CASSGGRLYEQYF. The CDR3 DNA reads as TGTGCCAGCAGTGGAGGCCGGCTCTACGAGCAGTACTTC.

The chain carries TRBV5-8 and TRBJ1-2, with D tentatively TRBD1 (5 bases). Between the trimmed V and J ends, which lost 4 bases and 8 bases, there was a span of 33 bases. The CDR3 covers 19 residues. The germline CDR1 and CDR2 sequences are SGHTS and YDEGEE. CDR3 in DNA: TGTGCCAGCAGCGGGAACCGGGACCCTGGGCGACGGGAATCGGGAGGCTACACCTTC. Translating gives CASSGNRDPGRRESGGYTF.

This clone was seen only once. The chain links TRBV21-1 to TRBJ2-7; the listed D gene, TRBD1, was not tested against the DNA. TRBV21-1 corresponds to a pseudogene. The CDR3 has 16 amino acids. Here the CDR3 reads CASSNGGTGSTYEQYF. In DNA, the CDR3 is TGTGCCAGCAGCAATGGAGGAACAGGGAGCACCTACGAGCAGTACTTC.

The genes are TRBV19 and TRBJ1-5; D call uncertain. Germline V gene lookup returns CDR1 LNHDA and CDR2 SQIVND (reference sequence). This CDR3 comprises 17 residues. Between the trimmed V and J ends, which lost 3 bases and 0 bases, there was a span of 15 bases. The CDR3 spells CASSIGPGPFSNQPQHF. For the CDR3, the DNA is TGTGCCAGTAGTATCGGCCCAGGTCCCTTTAGCAATCAGCCCCAGCATTTT.

The rearrangement uses TRBV25-1 and TRBJ1-1; D not resolved. Trimming took off 4 bases at V and 6 bases at J, with 12 bases between the two ends. Germline V gives CDR1 MGHDK, CDR2 SYGVNS. The CDR3 runs 13 residues. CDR3 sequence (DNA): TGTGCCAGCAGTGTCAGGCGTAGCGCTGAAGCTTTCTTT. Amino acids: CASSVRRSAEAFF.

V gene TRBV2 combines with J gene TRBJ1-2; D remains ambiguous. This CDR3 has 14 amino acids. V lost 6 bases and J 4 bases, leaving 15 bases between the germline ends. Per the germline V gene, CDR1 is SNHLY and CDR2 is FYNNEI. The DNA for the CDR3 is TGTGCCAGCAGGGGTGACTCCTTCACCTATGGCTACACCTTC. Protein sequence: CASRGDSFTYGYTF.

This chain uses TRBV19 with TRBJ2-3; D ambiguous. CDR3 length: 15 residues. Between the trimmed V and J ends, which lost 1 base and 4 bases, there was a span of 12 bases. Per germline, CDR1 LNHDA and CDR2 SQIVND (reference sequence). CDR3 amino acids: CASSIGQVEPDTQYF. The CDR3 DNA reads TGTGCCAGTAGTATAGGCCAAGTCGAACCAGATACGCAGTATTTT.

The chain uses TRBV5-4 and TRBJ1-4, with TRBD1 matching over 7 bases. The CDR3 is 14 amino acids. J lost 5 bases, V lost 2 bases, and 3 bases had no gene match. The germline gives CDR1 SGHNT, CDR2 YYREEE (reference sequence). The CDR3 nucleotides are TGTGCCAGCAGCTTCCGGGACAGCAATGAAAAACTGTTTTTT. Translating gives CASSFRDSNEKLFF.

The rearrangement uses TRBV5-1 and TRBJ1-1; 8 nucleotides match TRBD1. Per germline, CDR1 SGHRS and CDR2 YFSETQ. Germline trimming cut 1 base from V and 4 bases from J; bases unmatched to any gene: 12. The CDR3 has 17 residues. The CDR3 loop is CASSLLQGEVEATEAFF. CDR3 sequence (DNA): TGCGCCAGCAGCTTGTTACAGGGGGAGGTTGAAGCCACTGAAGCTTTCTTT.

The V call is TRBV11-2, the J call TRBJ2-5; 7 bases map to TRBD2. Trimming at V came to 0 bases and at J to 5 bases, leaving 9 bases not matched to a gene. From germline, CDR1 is SGHAT and CDR2 FQNNGV. The CDR3 is made up of 16 amino acids. The CDR3 protein is CASSLESGTGEETQYF. The CDR3, as DNA: TGTGCCAGCAGCTTAGAAAGCGGGACGGGGGAGGAGACCCAGTACTTC.

This chain links TRBV7-8 with TRBJ2-2; D ambiguous. This CDR3 contains 22 residues. Looked up from germline, CDR1 is SGHVS and CDR2 is FQNEAQ. The V end was cut by 3 bases, the J end by 0 bases, with 29 bases between. CDR3 nucleotides: TGTGCCAGCAGCTTTAGGGCGGCCTGGCCCGCATCCGCACTCGCGAACACCGGGGAGCTGTTTTTT. Translating it yields CASSFRAAWPASALANTGELFF.

The gene calls are TRBV7-8 and TRBJ1-6, with a tentative D call TRBD1 (5 bases). CDR3 size: 14 residues. The V end was cut by 3 bases, the J end by 6 bases, with 9 bases between. Per the germline V gene, CDR1 is SGHVS and CDR2 is FQNEAQ. CDR3 amino acids: CASSLTVSNSPLHF. The CDR3 DNA reads as TGTGCCAGCAGCTTGACAGTCTCTAATTCACCCCTCCACTTT. The full variable domain, in which reference TRBV7-8 and TRBJ1-6 provide the parts outside the CDR3, is GAGVSQSPRYKVAKRGQDVALRCDPISGHVSLFWYQQALGQGPEFLTYFQNEAQLDKSGLPSDRFFAERPEGSVSTLKIQRTQQEDSAVYLCASSLTVSNSPLHFGNGTRLTVT.

V gene TRBV6-1 combines with J gene TRBJ1-1; D uncertain. This CDR3 is 14 amino acids long. The V gene lost 2 bases and the J gene lost 4 bases, with 11 bases spanning the gap. Germline V gene lookup returns CDR1 MNHNS and CDR2 SASEGT. This chain's CDR3 is CASSEWFGSTEAFF. CDR3 DNA sequence: TGTGCCAGCAGTGAATGGTTCGGGTCCACTGAAGCTTTCTTT.

The chain couples TRBV7-3 to TRBJ2-1, with 7 bases aligning to TRBD2. The J segment lost 4 bases and the V segment lost 1 base, leaving 10 bases of the junction unmatched. This CDR3 spans 17 amino acids. CDR1 SGHTA and CDR2 FQGTGA come from the germline V gene. As DNA, the CDR3 is TGTGCCAGCAGCTTAATAAATGCCGGGGAGGGTTACAATGAGCAGTTCTTC. Translation: CASSLINAGEGYNEQFF.

The chain carries TRBV7-2 and TRBJ2-1, with D tentatively TRBD1 (6 bases). Germline values: CDR1 SGHTA, CDR2 FQGNSA. This CDR3 has 14 amino acids. V was cut by 5 bases and J by 7 bases, with 15 bases left in between. The DNA for the CDR3 is TGTGCCAGCAGCCCTTGGTCAGGGGCAAATGAGCAGTTCTTC. Amino acids: CASSPWSGANEQFF.

The chain joins TRBV7-8 to TRBJ2-5; no reliable D call. V was cut by 1 base and J by 3 bases, with 18 bases left in between. Germline-derived CDR1 and CDR2 are SGHVS and FQNEAQ. The length of the CDR3 is 17 residues. CDR3 DNA sequence: TGTGCCAGCAGCTTAGTGTTCCCGGGCCGTAGAAAAGAGACCCAGTACTTC. Residues: CASSLVFPGRRKETQYF. Full variable domain (missing parts from reference TRBV7-8 and TRBJ2-5): GAGVSQSPRYKVAKRGQDVALRCDPISGHVSLFWYQQALGQGPEFLTYFQNEAQLDKSGLPSDRFFAERPEGSVSTLKIQRTQQEDSAVYLCASSLVFPGRRKETQYFGPGTRLLVL.